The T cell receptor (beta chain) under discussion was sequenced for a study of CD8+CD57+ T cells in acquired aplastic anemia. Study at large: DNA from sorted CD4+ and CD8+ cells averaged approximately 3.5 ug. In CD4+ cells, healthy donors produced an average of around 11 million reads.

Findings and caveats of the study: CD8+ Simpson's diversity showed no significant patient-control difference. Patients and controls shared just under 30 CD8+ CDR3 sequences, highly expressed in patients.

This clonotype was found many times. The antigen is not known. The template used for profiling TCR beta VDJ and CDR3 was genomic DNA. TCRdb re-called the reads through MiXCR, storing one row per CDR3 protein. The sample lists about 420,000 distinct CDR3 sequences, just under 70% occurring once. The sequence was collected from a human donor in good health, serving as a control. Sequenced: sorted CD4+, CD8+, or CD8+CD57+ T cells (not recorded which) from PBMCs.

The CDR3 reads CASRQGGSSSYEQYF. The CDR3, as DNA: TGCGCCAGCCGCCAAGGGGGCTCGAGCTCCTACGAGCAGTACTTC. The rearrangement uses TRBV5-1 and TRBJ2-7; 7 bases align to TRBD1. Germline V CDR1 and CDR2: SGHRS, YFSETQ. This CDR3 comprises 15 residues. J gave up 0 bases and V 7 bases, and 10 bases lay outside the gene matches.